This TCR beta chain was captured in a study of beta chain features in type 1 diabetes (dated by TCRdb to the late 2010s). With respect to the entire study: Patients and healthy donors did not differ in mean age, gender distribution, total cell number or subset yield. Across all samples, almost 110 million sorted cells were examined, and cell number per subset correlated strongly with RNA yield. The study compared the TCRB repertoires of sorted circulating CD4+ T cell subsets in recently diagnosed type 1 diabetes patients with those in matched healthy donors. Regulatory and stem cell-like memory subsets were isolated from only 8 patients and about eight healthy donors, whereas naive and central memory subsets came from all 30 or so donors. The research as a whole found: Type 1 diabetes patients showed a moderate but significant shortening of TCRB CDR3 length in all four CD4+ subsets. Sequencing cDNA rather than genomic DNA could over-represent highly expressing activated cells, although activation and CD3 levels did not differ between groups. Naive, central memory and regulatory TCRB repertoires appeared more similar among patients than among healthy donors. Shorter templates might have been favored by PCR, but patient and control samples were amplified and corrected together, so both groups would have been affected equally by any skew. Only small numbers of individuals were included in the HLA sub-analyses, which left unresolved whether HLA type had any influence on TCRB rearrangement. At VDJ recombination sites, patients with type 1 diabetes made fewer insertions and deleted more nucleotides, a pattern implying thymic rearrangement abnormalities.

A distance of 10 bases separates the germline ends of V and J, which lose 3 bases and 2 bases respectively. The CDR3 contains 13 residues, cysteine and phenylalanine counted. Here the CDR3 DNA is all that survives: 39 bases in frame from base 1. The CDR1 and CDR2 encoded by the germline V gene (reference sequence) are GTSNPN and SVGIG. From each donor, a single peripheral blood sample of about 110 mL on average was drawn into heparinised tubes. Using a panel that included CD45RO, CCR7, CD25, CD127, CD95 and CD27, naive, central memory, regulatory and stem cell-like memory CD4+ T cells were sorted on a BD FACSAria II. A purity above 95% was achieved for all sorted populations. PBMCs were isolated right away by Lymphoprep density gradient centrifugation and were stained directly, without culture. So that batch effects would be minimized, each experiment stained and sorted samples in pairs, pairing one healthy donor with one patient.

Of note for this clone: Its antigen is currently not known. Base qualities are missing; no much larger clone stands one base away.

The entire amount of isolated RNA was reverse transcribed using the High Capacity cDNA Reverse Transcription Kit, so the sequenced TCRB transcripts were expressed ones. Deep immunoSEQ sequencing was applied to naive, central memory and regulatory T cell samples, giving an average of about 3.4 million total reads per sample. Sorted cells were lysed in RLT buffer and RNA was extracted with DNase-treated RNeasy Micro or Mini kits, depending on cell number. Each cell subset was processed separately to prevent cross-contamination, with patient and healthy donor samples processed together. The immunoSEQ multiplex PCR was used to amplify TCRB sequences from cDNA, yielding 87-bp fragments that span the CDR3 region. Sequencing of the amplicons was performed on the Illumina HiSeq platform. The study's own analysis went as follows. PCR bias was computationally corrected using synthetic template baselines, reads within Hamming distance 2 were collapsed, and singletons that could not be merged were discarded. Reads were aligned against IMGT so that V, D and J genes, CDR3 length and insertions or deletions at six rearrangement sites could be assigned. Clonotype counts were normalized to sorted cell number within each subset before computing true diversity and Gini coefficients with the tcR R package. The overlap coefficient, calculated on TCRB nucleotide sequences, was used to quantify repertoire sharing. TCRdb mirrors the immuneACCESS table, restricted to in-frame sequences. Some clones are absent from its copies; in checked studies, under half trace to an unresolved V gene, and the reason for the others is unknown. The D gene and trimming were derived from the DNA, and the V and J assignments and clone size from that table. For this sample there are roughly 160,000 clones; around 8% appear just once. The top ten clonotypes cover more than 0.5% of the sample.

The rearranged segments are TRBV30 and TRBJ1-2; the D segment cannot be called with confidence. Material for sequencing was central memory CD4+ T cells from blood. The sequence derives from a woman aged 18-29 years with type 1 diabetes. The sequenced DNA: TGTGCCTGGAGGCCGACGGGGAACTATGGCTACACCTTC. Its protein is CAWRPTGNYGYTF.